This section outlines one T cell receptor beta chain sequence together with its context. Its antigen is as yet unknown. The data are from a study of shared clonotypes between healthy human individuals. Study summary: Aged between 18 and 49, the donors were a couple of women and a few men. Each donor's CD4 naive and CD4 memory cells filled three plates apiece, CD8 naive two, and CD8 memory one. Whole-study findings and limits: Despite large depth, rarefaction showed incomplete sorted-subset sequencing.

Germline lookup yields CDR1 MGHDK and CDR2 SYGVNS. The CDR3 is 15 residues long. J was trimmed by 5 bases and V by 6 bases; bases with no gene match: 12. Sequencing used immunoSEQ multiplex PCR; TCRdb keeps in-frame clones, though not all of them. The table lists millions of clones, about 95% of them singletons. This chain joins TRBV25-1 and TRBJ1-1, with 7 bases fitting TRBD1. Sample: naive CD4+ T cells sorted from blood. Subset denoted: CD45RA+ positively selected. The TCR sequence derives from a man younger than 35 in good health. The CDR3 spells CASRGSTGEWTEAFF. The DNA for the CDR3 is TGTGCCAGCAGAGGATCAACAGGGGAGTGGACTGAAGCTTTCTTT.